Sequencing of this T cell receptor beta chain was carried out in a study of T cell repertoires in cytomegalovirus infection. On this clonotype itself: Its antigen is still unknown.

In TCRdb, the reads were re-called with MiXCR into one record per CDR3 protein. This table holds some 50,000 distinct CDR3 sequences, 20% to 25% found once. V was clipped by 6 bases and J by 0 bases; unmatched bases: 10. The CDR3 contains 17 residues. Germline CDR1 is MNHEY and CDR2 is SVGAGI. The specimen comprised CD8+ T cells from cultured PBMCs, sampled from culture after CMV antigen stimulation. The receptor comes from a human donor in good health (CMV status not recorded). Some clones in this sample may be carry-over from other donors' samples. The gene calls are TRBV6-5 and TRBJ2-2; TRBD1 agrees at 7 bases. This CDR3 is CASRHRRTGSNTGELFF. DNA for the CDR3: TGTGCCAGCAGACACCGAAGGACAGGTTCGAACACCGGGGAGCTGTTTTTT.